This T cell receptor (beta chain) was sequenced in a study of T cells in Graves' hyperthyroidism and ophthalmopathy. Findings and caveats of the study: Appearing also in blood were most of the thyroid clonotypes expanded above 0.001.

TCR beta CDR3 region amplification was performed from RNA transcripts. A first-round RT-PCR of the TCR CDR3 used the HTBI primer set. TCRdb reprocessed the multiplex PCR reads via MiXCR and lists one record per CDR3 protein. In the table there are around 600,000 distinct CDR3 sequences, roughly 15% of which are singletons. The germline V gene encodes CDR1 SEHNR and CDR2 FQNEAQ (reference sequence). V shed 5 bases and J 2 bases; nucleotides not matched to a gene: 3. The CDR3 covers 15 residues. This clonotype was counted ten times or more. Its antigen is still unknown. On the basis of clinical symptoms, serum thyroxine and TRAb, thyroid ultrasound and orbital computed tomography, diagnoses were made. This sample holds PBMCs from roughly 10 ml fresh peripheral blood.

The chain employs TRBV7-9 and TRBJ2-1, with 10 positions matching TRBD1. Input material: blood. The clonotype was recovered from a woman in her 50s with Graves' ophthalmopathy. CDR3 amino acids: CASSTTGGPYNEQFF. DNA for the CDR3: TGTGCCAGCAGCACGACAGGGGGCCCCTACAATGAGCAGTTCTTC.